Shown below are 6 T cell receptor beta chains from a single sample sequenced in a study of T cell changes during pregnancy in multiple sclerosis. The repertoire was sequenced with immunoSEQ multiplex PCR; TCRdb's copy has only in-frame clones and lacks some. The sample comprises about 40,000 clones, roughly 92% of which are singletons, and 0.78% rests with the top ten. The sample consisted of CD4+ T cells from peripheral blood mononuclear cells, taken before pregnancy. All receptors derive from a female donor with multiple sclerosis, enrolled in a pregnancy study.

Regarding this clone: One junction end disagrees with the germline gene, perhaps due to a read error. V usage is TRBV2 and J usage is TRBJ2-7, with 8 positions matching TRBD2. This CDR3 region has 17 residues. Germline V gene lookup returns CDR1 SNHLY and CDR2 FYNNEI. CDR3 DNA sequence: TGTGCCGGCAGTGATCTAAGGCTAGCGGGTGTATCCTACGAGCAGTACTTC. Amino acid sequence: CAGSDLRLAGVSYEQYF.

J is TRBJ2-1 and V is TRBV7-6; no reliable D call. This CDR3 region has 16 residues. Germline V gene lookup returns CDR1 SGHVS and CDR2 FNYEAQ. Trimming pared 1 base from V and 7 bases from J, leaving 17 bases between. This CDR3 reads CASSLGLSNRQNEQFF. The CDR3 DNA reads TGTGCCAGCAGCTTAGGTCTATCCAACCGCCAAAATGAGCAGTTCTTC.

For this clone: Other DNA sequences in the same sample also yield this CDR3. The CDR3 DNA reads as TGTGCCAGCAGCTTAGACGGGACAGGAAATCAGCCCCAGCATTTT. This sequence encodes CASSLDGTGNQPQHF. V and J are TRBV11-2 and TRBJ1-5, with 8 bases that match TRBD1. J was trimmed by 4 bases and V by 0 bases; bases with no gene match: 2. Germline V gene lookup returns CDR1 SGHAT and CDR2 FQNNGV. This CDR3 has 15 amino acids. Using reference TRBV11-2 and TRBJ1-5 for the parts outside the CDR3, the full variable domain is EAGVAQSPRYKIIEKRQSVAFWCNPISGHATLYWYQQILGQGPKLLIQFQNNGVVDDSQLPKDRFSAERLKGVDSTLKIQPAKLEDSAVYLCASSLDGTGNQPQHFGDGTRLSIL.

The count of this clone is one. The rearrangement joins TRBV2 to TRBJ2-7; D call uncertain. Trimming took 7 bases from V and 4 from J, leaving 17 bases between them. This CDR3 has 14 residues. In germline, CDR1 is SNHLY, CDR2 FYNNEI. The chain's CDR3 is CASTLLRIDYEQYF. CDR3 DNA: TGTGCCAGCACGCTACTGCGGATCGATTACGAGCAGTACTTC.

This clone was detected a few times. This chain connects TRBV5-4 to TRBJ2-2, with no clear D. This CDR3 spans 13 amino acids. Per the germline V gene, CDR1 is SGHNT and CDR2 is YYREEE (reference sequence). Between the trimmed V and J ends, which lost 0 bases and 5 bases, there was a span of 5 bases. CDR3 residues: CASSLETTGELFF. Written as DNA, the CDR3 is TGTGCCAGCAGCTTGGAGACAACCGGGGAGCTGTTTTTT. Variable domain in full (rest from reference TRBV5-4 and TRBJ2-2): ETGVTQSPTHLIKTRGQQVTLRCSSQSGHNTVSWYQQALGQGPQFIFQYYREEENGRGNFPPRFSGLQFPNYSSELNVNALELDDSALYLCASSLETTGELFFGEGSRLTVL.

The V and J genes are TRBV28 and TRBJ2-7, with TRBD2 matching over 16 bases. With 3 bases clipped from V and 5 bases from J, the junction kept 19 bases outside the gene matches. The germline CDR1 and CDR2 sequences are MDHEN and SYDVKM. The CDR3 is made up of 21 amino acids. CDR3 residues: CASSFPPLGTSGRATLDEQYF. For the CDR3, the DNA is TGTGCCAGCAGTTTCCCACCCCTAGGGACTAGCGGGAGGGCCACTCTCGACGAGCAGTACTTC.